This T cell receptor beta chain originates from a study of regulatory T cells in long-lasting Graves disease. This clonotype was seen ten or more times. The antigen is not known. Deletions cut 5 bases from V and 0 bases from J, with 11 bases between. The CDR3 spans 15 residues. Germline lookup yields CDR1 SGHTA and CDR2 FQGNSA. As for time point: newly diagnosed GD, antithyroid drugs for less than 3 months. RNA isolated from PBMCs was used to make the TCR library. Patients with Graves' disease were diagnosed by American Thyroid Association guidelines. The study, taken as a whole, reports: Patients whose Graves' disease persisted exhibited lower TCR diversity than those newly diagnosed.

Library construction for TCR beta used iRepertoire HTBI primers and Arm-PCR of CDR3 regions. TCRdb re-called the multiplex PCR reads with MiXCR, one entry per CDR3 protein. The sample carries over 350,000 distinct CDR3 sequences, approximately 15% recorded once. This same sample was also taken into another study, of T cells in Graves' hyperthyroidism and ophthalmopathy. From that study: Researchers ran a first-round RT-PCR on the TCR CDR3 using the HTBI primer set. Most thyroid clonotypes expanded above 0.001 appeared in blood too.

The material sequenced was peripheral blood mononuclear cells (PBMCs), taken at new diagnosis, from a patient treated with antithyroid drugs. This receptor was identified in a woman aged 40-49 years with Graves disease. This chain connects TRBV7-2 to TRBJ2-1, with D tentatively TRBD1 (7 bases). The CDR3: CASSNRGGSYNEQFF. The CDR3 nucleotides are TGTGCCAGCAGCAACAGGGGAGGCTCCTACAATGAGCAGTTCTTC.